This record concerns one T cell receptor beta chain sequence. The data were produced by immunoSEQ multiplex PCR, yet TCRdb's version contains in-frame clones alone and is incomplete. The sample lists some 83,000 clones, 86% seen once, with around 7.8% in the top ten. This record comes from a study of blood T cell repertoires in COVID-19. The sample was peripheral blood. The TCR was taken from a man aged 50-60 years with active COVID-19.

CDR3 residues: CASSRDRGYEQYF. The DNA of the CDR3 is TGTGCCAGCAGCCGGGACAGGGGCTACGAGCAGTACTTC. The chain recombines TRBV9 with TRBJ2-7; TRBD1 agrees at 10 bases. Germline CDR1 reads SGDLS; CDR2 reads YYNGEE. The CDR3 is made up of 13 amino acids. The trim removed 4 bases at V and 3 bases at J, leaving 1 base unmatched. The full variable domain, its missing parts supplied by reference TRBV9 and TRBJ2-7, is DSGVTQTPKHLITATGQRVTLRCSPRSGDLSVYWYQQSLDQGLQFLIQYYNGEERAKGNILERFSAQQFPDLHSELNLSSLELGDSALYFCASSRDRGYEQYFGPGTRLTVT.